The entry below describes one TCR beta chain. The target antigen is unknown. The V and J ends lost 3 bases and 1 base respectively, with 16 bases between them. CDR1 and CDR2 (germline): SGDLS, YYNGEE. The CDR3 is 16 residues long. This entry belongs to a study of Ad26.COV2.S vaccination and SARS-CoV-2 variants. The protocol was immunoSEQ multiplex PCR, while the TCRdb copy is restricted to in-frame clones and leaves out a portion. Of 250,000 to 300,000 clones in the sample, 70% to 90% were seen once. Treatment in this sample: around 19 received Ad26.COV2.S at low or high dose, single or two shots; about five received placebo; per-sample allocation not given. It was on day 63 after the first vaccine or placebo injection that samples were taken. Study outcomes and limitations: Researchers cautioned that TCR breadth and depth analyses may have underestimated total T cell responses.

This sample comprised peripheral blood, obtained in a trial of Ad26.COV2.S vaccine versus placebo. The origin of this receptor is a person aged 18-60 years who received the Ad26.COV2.S COVID-19 vaccine or a placebo. This sequence joins TRBV9 and TRBJ1-1; tentatively, D is TRBD1 (5 bases). The CDR3 region is CASSGGANMGNTEAFF. CDR3 bases: TGTGCCAGCAGCGGAGGGGCGAACATGGGGAACACTGAAGCTTTCTTT.